The TCR beta chain described here comes from a study of blood T cell repertoires in COVID-19. Deletions cut 10 bases from V and 6 bases from J, with 19 bases between. Germline V CDR1 and CDR2: LNHDA, SQIVND (reference sequence). CDR3 length: 14 residues. TCRdb keeps only in-frame clones here, not all; method: immunoSEQ multiplex PCR. The repertoire has 150,000 or so clones, roughly 91% of them found once; the top ten carry less than 2.5%. The source material was peripheral blood. This clonotype was obtained from a man aged 18 to 29 with acute or convalescent COVID-19. This sequence joins TRBV19 and TRBJ1-5; possible D gene TRBD1, 5 bases. The CDR3 spells CATNRDFKSQPQHF. CDR3 bases: TGTGCCACTAACCGGGACTTCAAGAGTCAGCCCCAGCATTTT.